This is a list of T cell receptor beta chains from one sample in a study of blood T cell repertoires in COVID-19. Libraries were prepared by immunoSEQ multiplex PCR; TCRdb keeps only in-frame clonotypes and omits some of them. The sample consists of 130,000 to 150,000 clones, more than 75% of them appearing once. Sequencing input: peripheral blood. These receptors were collected from a man between 45 and 60 years old who had recovered from COVID-19. Each CDR3 is given with its conserved first and last residue. Fields, in order: J gene, D gene, clone size, V gene, CDR3 protein, CDR3 DNA. A D gene is named only where the DNA matches it firmly. Size is stated for part of the rows, as once, few or many counts, or as a class when the clone is expanded.

TRBJ2-7 | TRBD2 | - | TRBV7-9 | CASSQTSKTGEQYF | TGTGCCAGCAGCCAGACTAGCAAAACTGGTGAGCAGTACTTC
TRBJ1-2 | - | few | TRBV6-5 | CASSYGGIYGYTF | TGTGCCAGCAGTTACGGGGGCATCTATGGCTACACCTTC
TRBJ2-3 | TRBD1 | - | TRBV6-6 | CASSSTGQFTDTQYF | TGTGCCAGCAGTTCAACGGGACAGTTCACAGATACGCAGTATTTT
TRBJ2-2 | TRBD2 | - | TRBV5-4 | CASSFGGAGTGELFF | TGTGCCAGCAGCTTCGGGGGGGCAGGAACCGGGGAGCTGTTTTTT
TRBJ2-7 | TRBD2 | - | TRBV5-6 | CASSWRWGGTLYEQYF | TGTGCCAGCAGCTGGCGGTGGGGGGGAACATTGTACGAGCAGTACTTC
TRBJ2-7 | - | - | TRBV7-9 | CASSWDNSYEQYF | TGTGCCAGCAGCTGGGACAATTCCTACGAGCAGTACTTC
TRBJ2-5 | TRBD1 | - | TRBV2 | CASTIGTGQYQETQYF | TGTGCCAGCACCATTGGGACAGGACAGTACCAAGAGACCCAGTACTTC
TRBJ1-2 | TRBD1 | - | TRBV7-8 | CASSLVVRDSGYTF | TGTGCCAGCAGCTTAGTCGTCAGGGACAGTGGCTACACCTTC
TRBJ2-1 | TRBD1 | - | TRBV5-8 | CASSYLRTQGEDEQFF | TGTGCCAGCAGCTATTTGCGCACCCAGGGGGAAGATGAGCAGTTCTTC
TRBJ2-1 | - | few | TRBV4-1 | CASSQSPQVYNEQFF | TGCGCCAGCAGCCAATCACCACAGGTATACAATGAGCAGTTCTTC
TRBJ1-2 | TRBD1 | - | TRBV6-5 | CASSSQRQGVGYGYTF | TGTGCCAGCAGTTCTCAACGTCAGGGGGTTGGGTATGGCTACACCTTC
TRBJ2-5 | TRBD1 | once | TRBV9 | CASSGQGQETQYF | TGTGCCAGCAGCGGACAGGGGCAAGAGACCCAGTACTTC
TRBJ2-5 | - | once | TRBV13 | CASSSPGELRETQYF | TGTGCCAGCAGCTCCCCGGGAGAGCTGCGAGAGACCCAGTACTTC
TRBJ1-5 | TRBD1 | - | TRBV7-9 | CASSSDRDRNQPQHF | TGTGCCAGCAGCTCTGACAGGGATCGCAATCAGCCCCAGCATTTT
TRBJ2-7 | TRBD1 | - | TRBV7-6 | CASSLVQGESSEQYF | TGTGCCAGCAGCTTAGTTCAGGGGGAGTCGTCCGAGCAGTACTTC
TRBJ2-4 | TRBD1 | - | TRBV7-3 | CASRSWGQGEAKNIQYF | TGTGCCAGCAGGTCGTGGGGACAGGGGGAAGCCAAAAACATTCAGTACTTC
TRBJ2-1 | TRBD2 | - | TRBV2 | CASSEESGGYNEQFF | TGTGCCAGCAGTGAGGAAAGCGGGGGCTACAATGAGCAGTTCTTC
TRBJ2-7 | - | - | TRBV7-9 | CASSLVGLWEQYF | TGTGCCAGCAGCTTAGTCGGACTCTGGGAGCAGTACTTC
TRBJ2-1 | - | - | TRBV6-2/TRBV6-3 | CASSSQLGELYNEQFF | TGTGCCAGCAGTTCTCAACTGGGAGAACTTTACAATGAGCAGTTCTTC
TRBJ2-7 | - | - | TRBV18 | CASSPRTQASAISYEQYF | TGTGCCAGCTCGCCAAGAACACAGGCTTCCGCTATCTCCTACGAGCAGTACTTC
TRBJ1-1 | TRBD1 | - | TRBV30 | CAWTTGVGNTEAFF | TGTGCCTGGACCACAGGGGTGGGGAACACTGAAGCTTTCTTT
TRBJ2-5 | - | - | TRBV11-3 | CASSLWKGGDQETQYF | TGTGCCAGCAGCTTATGGAAAGGGGGAGACCAAGAGACCCAGTACTTC
TRBJ1-5 | - | - | TRBV7-9 | CASSLDRGINSNQPQHF | TGTGCCAGCAGCTTAGATCGAGGCATCAATAGCAATCAGCCCCAGCATTTT